This TCR beta chain was sequenced in a study of blood T cell repertoires in COVID-19. Study at large: The analysed material was cDNA or gDNA that came from T cells, B-cell-depleted T cells, or PBMCs.

The germline CDR1 and CDR2 sequences are LGHNA and YNFKEQ. V gave up 0 bases and J gave up 15 bases; unmatched junction bases: 12. The CDR3 runs 16 residues. Clones were sequenced by immunoSEQ multiplex PCR, and TCRdb holds only the in-frame ones, with some missing. The table lists tens of thousands of clones, approximately 86% of them singletons. This receptor was taken from a man in his forties or fifties with active COVID-19. The specimen was peripheral blood. V gene TRBV4-2 combines with J gene TRBJ1-4; 11 nucleotides match TRBD1. Here the CDR3 reads CASSQDLGQGASFMFF. In nucleotides, the CDR3 is TGTGCCAGCAGCCAAGATCTTGGACAGGGGGCATCGTTTATGTTTTTT.